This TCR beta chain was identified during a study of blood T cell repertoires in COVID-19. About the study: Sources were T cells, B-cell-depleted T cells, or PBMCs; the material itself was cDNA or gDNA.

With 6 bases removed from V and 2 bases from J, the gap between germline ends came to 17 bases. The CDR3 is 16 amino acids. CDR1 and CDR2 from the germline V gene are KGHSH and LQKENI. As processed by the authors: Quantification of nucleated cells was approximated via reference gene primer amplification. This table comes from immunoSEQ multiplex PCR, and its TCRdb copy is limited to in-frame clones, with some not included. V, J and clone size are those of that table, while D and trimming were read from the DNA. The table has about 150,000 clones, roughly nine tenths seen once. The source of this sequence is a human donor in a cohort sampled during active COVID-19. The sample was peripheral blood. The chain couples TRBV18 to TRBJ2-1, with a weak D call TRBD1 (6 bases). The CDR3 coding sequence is TGTGCCAGCTCCCCCCAGCCCAGGGACACCTACAATGAGCAGTTCTTC. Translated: CASSPQPRDTYNEQFF.